This is a list of T cell receptor beta chains from one sample in a study of graft-versus-host responses after intestinal transplantation. Which antigens these TCRs recognize remains unknown. Generated by immunoSEQ multiplex PCR, the TCRdb table keeps only in-frame clones and is missing some. This table has around 120,000 clones, approximately 95% appearing once. The specimen was unstimulated CD8+ T cells sorted from spleen or lymph node cells, collected before intestinal transplant. Receptors originate from a human donor who received an intestinal transplant. Both conserved end residues are part of each CDR3. Fields, in order: D gene, J gene, V gene, CDR3 length, clone size, CDR3 DNA, CDR3 protein. The D gene is left open where the match is weak. Clone size appears in some rows only: once, few, many, or a class for an expanded clone.

d_gene: TRBD1
j_gene: TRBJ2-3
v_gene: TRBV27
len: 21
abundance: -
CDR3nt: TGTGCCAGCAAAAGTTTCCCGGGAGGGGGGACAGGGGCGAGTTTAACAGATACGCAGTATTTT
CDR3aa: CASKSFPGGGTGASLTDTQYF

d_gene: -
j_gene: TRBJ1-1
v_gene: TRBV4-2
len: 16
abundance: -
CDR3nt: TGTGCCAGCAGCCAAGAAACCGGTCTGAGGAACACTGAAGCTTTCTTT
CDR3aa: CASSQETGLRNTEAFF

d_gene: -
j_gene: TRBJ2-6
v_gene: TRBV29-1
len: 13
abundance: once
CDR3nt: TGCAGCGGACTTTCGGTAGGGGCCAACGTCCTGACTTTC
CDR3aa: CSGLSVGANVLTF

d_gene: -
j_gene: TRBJ2-7
v_gene: TRBV29-1
len: 13
abundance: -
CDR3nt: TGCAGCGTTGAAGAAAGGGAAACATACGAGCAGTACTTC
CDR3aa: CSVEERETYEQYF

d_gene: TRBD2
j_gene: TRBJ2-1
v_gene: TRBV4-3
len: 15
abundance: -
CDR3nt: TGCGCCAGCAGCGCCGGGACTAGCGGGAGTAACGAGCAGTTCTTC
CDR3aa: CASSAGTSGSNEQFF

d_gene: TRBD2
j_gene: TRBJ2-3
v_gene: TRBV4-1
len: 15
abundance: once
CDR3nt: TGCGCCAGCAGCCAAGATGGGACTAGGGCAGATACGCAGTATTTT
CDR3aa: CASSQDGTRADTQYF

d_gene: -
j_gene: TRBJ2-5
v_gene: TRBV28
len: 11
abundance: few
CDR3nt: TGTGCCAGCAAGGAGAGAGAGACCCAGTACTTC
CDR3aa: CASKERETQYF

d_gene: -
j_gene: TRBJ1-2
v_gene: TRBV28
len: 14
abundance: -
CDR3nt: TGTGCCAGCAGTTTAATCGGGGGGGGCCTTGGCTACACCTTC
CDR3aa: CASSLIGGGLGYTF

d_gene: -
j_gene: TRBJ2-2
v_gene: TRBV10-1
len: 13
abundance: few
CDR3nt: TGCGCCAGCAGTGACGGCGGGGCTGGGGAGCTGTTTTTT
CDR3aa: CASSDGGAGELFF

d_gene: -
j_gene: TRBJ1-3
v_gene: TRBV25-1
len: 14
abundance: -
CDR3nt: TGTGCCAGCAGTGAATCGGGCAAAGGAAACACCATATATTTT
CDR3aa: CASSESGKGNTIYF

d_gene: -
j_gene: TRBJ2-7
v_gene: TRBV6-5
len: 16
abundance: -
CDR3nt: TGTGCCAGCAGTTATGTCTATACCCGGGAACCCTACGAGCAGTACTTC
CDR3aa: CASSYVYTREPYEQYF

d_gene: -
j_gene: TRBJ2-3
v_gene: TRBV10-1
len: 15
abundance: -
CDR3nt: TGCGCCAGCAGCCCAAATCTAGTGGGGGGAGATACGCAGTATTTT
CDR3aa: CASSPNLVGGDTQYF

d_gene: -
j_gene: TRBJ2-2
v_gene: TRBV5-6
len: 12
abundance: -
CDR3nt: TGTGCCAGCAGCTTGGTCGCCGGGGAGCTGTTTTTT
CDR3aa: CASSLVAGELFF

d_gene: -
j_gene: TRBJ2-5
v_gene: TRBV5-4
len: 13
abundance: -
CDR3nt: TGTGCCAGCAGACTCAGGGGGGGGGAGACCCAGTACTTC
CDR3aa: CASRLRGGETQYF

d_gene: -
j_gene: TRBJ2-1
v_gene: TRBV9
len: 14
abundance: -
CDR3nt: TGTGCCAGCAGCTCCCCTCCCCGCCCGAATGAGCAGTTCTTC
CDR3aa: CASSSPPRPNEQFF

d_gene: TRBD1
j_gene: TRBJ2-1
v_gene: TRBV27
len: 17
abundance: -
CDR3nt: TGTGCCAGCAGTTCAACGGACAGGGAAGGATCCTACAATGAGCAGTTCTTC
CDR3aa: CASSSTDREGSYNEQFF

d_gene: -
j_gene: TRBJ1-1
v_gene: TRBV9
len: 15
abundance: -
CDR3nt: TGTGCCAGCAGCGTTATTGGAACAGTGAACACTGAAGCTTTCTTT
CDR3aa: CASSVIGTVNTEAFF

d_gene: TRBD1
j_gene: TRBJ1-5
v_gene: TRBV30
len: 14
abundance: -
CDR3nt: TGTGCCTGGAGTGGGGGGCAGGGGGGTCAGCCCCAGCATTTT
CDR3aa: CAWSGGQGGQPQHF

d_gene: TRBD2
j_gene: TRBJ2-3
v_gene: TRBV18
len: 14
abundance: -
CDR3nt: TGTGCCAGCTCAAGGACTAGCGGCACAGATACGCAGTATTTT
CDR3aa: CASSRTSGTDTQYF

d_gene: TRBD1
j_gene: TRBJ1-2
v_gene: TRBV4-1
len: 15
abundance: -
CDR3nt: TGCGCCAGCAGCCAAGAAGGGACAGGGAATTATGGCTACACCTTC
CDR3aa: CASSQEGTGNYGYTF

d_gene: -
j_gene: TRBJ1-5
v_gene: TRBV28
len: 16
abundance: -
CDR3nt: TGTGCCAGCAGTTTATACCCCCTGTCACGGGCGCAGCCCCAGCATTTT
CDR3aa: CASSLYPLSRAQPQHF

d_gene: -
j_gene: TRBJ2-1
v_gene: TRBV6-4
len: 12
abundance: -
CDR3nt: TGTGCCAGCAGTGTGGATTTCAATGAGCAGTTCTTC
CDR3aa: CASSVDFNEQFF

d_gene: -
j_gene: TRBJ2-7
v_gene: TRBV7-2
len: 12
abundance: -
CDR3nt: TGTGCCAGCAGCTTCCCGGAGGACGAGCAGTACTTC
CDR3aa: CASSFPEDEQYF

d_gene: -
j_gene: TRBJ2-1
v_gene: TRBV4-2
len: 11
abundance: -
CDR3nt: TGTGCCAGCAGCCAAGGGCAGCAGCAGTTCTTC
CDR3aa: CASSQGQQQFF

d_gene: -
j_gene: TRBJ1-4
v_gene: TRBV7-6
len: 16
abundance: -
CDR3nt: TGTGCCAGCAGCTTAAGTACAGGCCAGGGAGATGAAAAACTGTTTTTT
CDR3aa: CASSLSTGQGDEKLFF

d_gene: -
j_gene: TRBJ1-2
v_gene: TRBV18
len: 15
abundance: -
CDR3nt: TGTGCCAGCTCCCTATTCCTGGGCAGGGTCAAGGGCTACACCTTC
CDR3aa: CASSLFLGRVKGYTF

d_gene: -
j_gene: TRBJ2-3
v_gene: TRBV28
len: 12
abundance: -
CDR3nt: TGTGCCAGCAGTTGGGGGGCAGATACGCAGTATTTT
CDR3aa: CASSWGADTQYF

d_gene: TRBD1
j_gene: TRBJ2-7
v_gene: TRBV12-5
len: 14
abundance: -
CDR3nt: TGTGCTAGTGGTCCCGGGACAGGGGTTGGGGAGCAGTACTTC
CDR3aa: CASGPGTGVGEQYF

d_gene: -
j_gene: TRBJ2-2
v_gene: TRBV27
len: 14
abundance: -
CDR3nt: TGTGCCAGCAGTTTTGGGGTGGGTGCCGGGGAGCTGTTTTTT
CDR3aa: CASSFGVGAGELFF

d_gene: -
j_gene: TRBJ1-1
v_gene: TRBV14
len: 14
abundance: -
CDR3nt: TGTGCCAGCAGCCAAGGGTTCCCGAACACTGAAGCTTTCTTT
CDR3aa: CASSQGFPNTEAFF

d_gene: -
j_gene: TRBJ2-1
v_gene: TRBV7-8
len: 16
abundance: -
CDR3nt: TGTGCCAGCAGCTTTGGACCCCCCGGTGTCTACAATGAGCAGTTCTTC
CDR3aa: CASSFGPPGVYNEQFF

d_gene: -
j_gene: TRBJ2-7
v_gene: TRBV7-9
len: 13
abundance: -
CDR3nt: TGTGCCAGCAGCGGAGGGGTGACCTACGAGCAGTACTTC
CDR3aa: CASSGGVTYEQYF

d_gene: -
j_gene: TRBJ2-5
v_gene: TRBV30
len: 13
abundance: -
CDR3nt: TGTGCCTGGGATCTTGGGGGAGATGGGACCCAGTACTTC
CDR3aa: CAWDLGGDGTQYF

d_gene: -
j_gene: TRBJ1-5
v_gene: TRBV28
len: 16
abundance: -
CDR3nt: TGTGCCAGCAAAGGCGTCCGGAGTGATTTCAATCAGCCCCAGCATTTT
CDR3aa: CASKGVRSDFNQPQHF

d_gene: -
j_gene: TRBJ2-7
v_gene: TRBV5-1
len: 13
abundance: -
CDR3nt: TGCGCCAGCAGCTTGGCCCGGACAGAAGAGCAGTACTTC
CDR3aa: CASSLARTEEQYF

d_gene: TRBD1
j_gene: TRBJ1-5
v_gene: TRBV7-7
len: 18
abundance: once
CDR3nt: TGTGCTAGCAAATACCCCTCACTACGGCAGGGGGAGAATCAGCCCCAGCATTTT
CDR3aa: CASKYPSLRQGENQPQHF

d_gene: -
j_gene: TRBJ2-1
v_gene: TRBV5-1
len: 19
abundance: -
CDR3nt: TGCGCCAGCAGCTTGGTCTTGGTCCCCGAGCGATTCTCCTACAATGAGCAGTTCTTC
CDR3aa: CASSLVLVPERFSYNEQFF

d_gene: -
j_gene: TRBJ2-7
v_gene: TRBV6-5
len: 15
abundance: -
CDR3nt: TGTGCCAGCAGCCGCTTCCAGGGGATCTCCTACGAGCAGTACTTC
CDR3aa: CASSRFQGISYEQYF

d_gene: -
j_gene: TRBJ2-1
v_gene: TRBV7-3
len: 13
abundance: -
CDR3nt: TGTGCCAGCAGCTCTCTCTCCTACAATGAGCAGTTCTTC
CDR3aa: CASSSLSYNEQFF

d_gene: TRBD2
j_gene: TRBJ2-1
v_gene: TRBV7-9
len: 12
abundance: -
CDR3nt: TGTGCCAGCAGCTTGCGGGGGAATGAGCAGTTCTTC
CDR3aa: CASSLRGNEQFF

d_gene: -
j_gene: TRBJ2-2
v_gene: TRBV28
len: 14
abundance: -
CDR3nt: TGTGCCAGCAGTTTGTTGATGGATCAGAGGGAGCTGTTTTTT
CDR3aa: CASSLLMDQRELFF

d_gene: -
j_gene: TRBJ1-3
v_gene: TRBV28
len: 14
abundance: -
CDR3nt: TGTGCCAGCAGTTTTGGGGTCTCTGGAAACACCATATATTTT
CDR3aa: CASSFGVSGNTIYF

d_gene: TRBD1
j_gene: TRBJ1-5
v_gene: TRBV28
len: 16
abundance: once
CDR3nt: TGTGCCGGCAGCCCATTGAGGACAGGGACCAATCAGCCCCAGCATTTT
CDR3aa: CAGSPLRTGTNQPQHF

d_gene: TRBD2
j_gene: TRBJ2-5
v_gene: TRBV25-1
len: 14
abundance: -
CDR3nt: TGTGCCAGCAGTGTTCCCGGGACTAAAGAGACCCAGTACTTC
CDR3aa: CASSVPGTKETQYF

d_gene: -
j_gene: TRBJ2-7
v_gene: TRBV28
len: 14
abundance: -
CDR3nt: TGTGCCAGCAGTTTAGTGGCAGGCTCCTACGAGCAGTACTTC
CDR3aa: CASSLVAGSYEQYF

d_gene: -
j_gene: TRBJ1-2
v_gene: TRBV27
len: 12
abundance: once
CDR3nt: TGTGCCAGCGCCACTGGGAACTATGGCTACACCTTC
CDR3aa: CASATGNYGYTF

d_gene: -
j_gene: TRBJ2-7
v_gene: TRBV18
len: 15
abundance: once
CDR3nt: TGTGCCAGCGCCCCGGTTGGGCCGAGCTCCTACGAGCAGTACTTC
CDR3aa: CASAPVGPSSYEQYF

d_gene: -
j_gene: TRBJ2-7
v_gene: TRBV5-1
len: 13
abundance: once
CDR3nt: TGCGCCAGCAGCTTGGCCGCAGGGGTGGAGCAGTACTTC
CDR3aa: CASSLAAGVEQYF

d_gene: TRBD2
j_gene: TRBJ2-1
v_gene: TRBV27
len: 16
abundance: -
CDR3nt: TGTGCCAGCAGTTTCCCAGGGGCGGGAGGACATGATGAGCAGTTCTTC
CDR3aa: CASSFPGAGGHDEQFF

d_gene: -
j_gene: TRBJ1-2
v_gene: TRBV2
len: 17
abundance: -
CDR3nt: TGTGCCAGCAGTGAAAGGTCTCCCAGGGGACTAATTTATGGCTACACCTTC
CDR3aa: CASSERSPRGLIYGYTF

d_gene: TRBD1
j_gene: TRBJ2-1
v_gene: TRBV6-5
len: 16
abundance: -
CDR3nt: TGTGCCAGCAGTTACTCCTCGGACAGGAGCTACAATGAGCAGTTCTTC
CDR3aa: CASSYSSDRSYNEQFF

d_gene: -
j_gene: TRBJ1-4
v_gene: TRBV19
len: 17
abundance: -
CDR3nt: TGTGCCAGTAGTATCCGGGATCCAATCTGGTTGGGCGAAAAACTGTTTTTT
CDR3aa: CASSIRDPIWLGEKLFF

d_gene: TRBD1
j_gene: TRBJ2-7
v_gene: TRBV6-5
len: 13
abundance: -
CDR3nt: TGTGCCAGCAGTCGCGGACAGGCCTACGAGCAGTACTTC
CDR3aa: CASSRGQAYEQYF

d_gene: TRBD2
j_gene: TRBJ2-7
v_gene: TRBV28
len: 16
abundance: -
CDR3nt: TGTGCCAGCAGTGACACCGGGACTAGCGGGACCTACGAGCAGTACTTC
CDR3aa: CASSDTGTSGTYEQYF

d_gene: -
j_gene: TRBJ1-2
v_gene: TRBV28
len: 14
abundance: -
CDR3nt: TGTGCCAGCAGTCCCCCTGGAGTGGGCTATGGCTACACCTTC
CDR3aa: CASSPPGVGYGYTF

d_gene: TRBD2
j_gene: TRBJ2-7
v_gene: TRBV23-1
len: 17
abundance: -
CDR3nt: TGCGCCAGCAGTCAAAATGGACTAGCGGAAAAAAACTACGAGCAGTACTTC
CDR3aa: CASSQNGLAEKNYEQYF